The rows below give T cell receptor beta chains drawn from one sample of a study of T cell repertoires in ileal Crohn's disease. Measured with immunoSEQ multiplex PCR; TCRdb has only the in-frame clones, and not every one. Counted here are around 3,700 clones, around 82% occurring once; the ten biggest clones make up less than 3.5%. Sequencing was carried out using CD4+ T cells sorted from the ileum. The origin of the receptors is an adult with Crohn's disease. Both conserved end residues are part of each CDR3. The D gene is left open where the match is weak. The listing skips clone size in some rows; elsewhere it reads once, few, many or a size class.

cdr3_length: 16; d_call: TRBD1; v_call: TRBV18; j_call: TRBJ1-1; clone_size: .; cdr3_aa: CASSPRGTGVNTEAFF; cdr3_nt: TGTGCCAGCTCACCAAGAGGGACAGGTGTGAACACTGAAGCTTTCTTT
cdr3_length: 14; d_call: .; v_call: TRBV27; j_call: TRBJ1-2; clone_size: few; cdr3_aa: CASSSSGTKHGYTF; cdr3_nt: TGTGCCAGCAGTTCTTCCGGGACAAAGCATGGCTACACCTTC
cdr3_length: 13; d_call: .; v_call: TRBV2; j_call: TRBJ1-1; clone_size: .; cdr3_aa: CASRTGGNTEAFF; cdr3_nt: TGTGCCAGCAGAACGGGGGGGAACACTGAAGCTTTCTTT
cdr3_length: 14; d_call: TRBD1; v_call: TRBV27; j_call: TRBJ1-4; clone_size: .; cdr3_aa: CASSSGQANEKLFF; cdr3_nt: TGTGCCAGCAGTTCCGGACAGGCGAATGAAAAACTGTTTTTT
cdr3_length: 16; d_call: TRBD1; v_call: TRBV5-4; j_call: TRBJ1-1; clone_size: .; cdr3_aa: CASSPVGDRSLTEAFF; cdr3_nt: TGTGCCAGCAGCCCTGTCGGGGACAGATCGTTGACTGAAGCTTTCTTT
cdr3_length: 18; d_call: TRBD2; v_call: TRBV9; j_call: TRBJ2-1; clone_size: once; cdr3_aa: CASSPGTSGGVSYNEQFF; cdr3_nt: TGTGCCAGCAGCCCCGGGACTAGCGGGGGGGTATCCTACAATGAGCAGTTCTTC
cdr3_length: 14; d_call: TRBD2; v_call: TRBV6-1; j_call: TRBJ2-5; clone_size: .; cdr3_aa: CASRDGGADETQYF; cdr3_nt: TGTGCCAGCAGGGACGGGGGGGCTGATGAGACCCAGTACTTC
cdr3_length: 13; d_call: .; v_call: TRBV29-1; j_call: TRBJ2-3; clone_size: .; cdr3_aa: CSVLGGASDTQYF; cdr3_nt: TGCAGCGTCCTGGGGGGGGCTTCAGATACGCAGTATTTT
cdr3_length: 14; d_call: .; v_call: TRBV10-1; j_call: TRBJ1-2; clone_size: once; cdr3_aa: CASSDGQGLNGYTF; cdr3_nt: TGCGCCAGCAGTGACGGTCAGGGTTTGAATGGCTACACCTTC
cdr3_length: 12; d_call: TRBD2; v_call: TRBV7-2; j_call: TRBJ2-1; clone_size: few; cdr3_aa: CASSRRGAEQFF; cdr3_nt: TGTGCCAGCAGCCGGCGGGGGGCTGAGCAGTTCTTC
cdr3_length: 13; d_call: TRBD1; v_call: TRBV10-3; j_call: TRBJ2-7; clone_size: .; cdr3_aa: CAIRAQTGDEQYF; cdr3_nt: TGTGCCATCAGAGCCCAGACAGGGGACGAGCAGTACTTC
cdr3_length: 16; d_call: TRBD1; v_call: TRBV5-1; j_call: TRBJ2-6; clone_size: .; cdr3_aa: CASSFNRGAGANVLTF; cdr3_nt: TGCGCCAGCAGCTTTAACAGGGGGGCTGGGGCCAACGTCCTGACTTTC
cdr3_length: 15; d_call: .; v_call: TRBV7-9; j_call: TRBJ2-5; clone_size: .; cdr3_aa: CASKGGAGYQETQYF; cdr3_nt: TGTGCCTCCAAGGGAGGAGCGGGTTACCAAGAGACCCAGTACTTC
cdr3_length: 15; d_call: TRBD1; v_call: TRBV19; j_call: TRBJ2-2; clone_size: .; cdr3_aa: CASTLTGGSTGELFF; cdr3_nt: TGTGCCAGTACCTTGACAGGGGGCAGCACCGGGGAGCTGTTTTTT
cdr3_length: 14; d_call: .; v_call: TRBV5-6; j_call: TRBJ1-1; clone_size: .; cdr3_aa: CASTSGPFNTEAFF; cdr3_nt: TGTGCCAGCACCTCAGGGCCCTTTAACACTGAAGCTTTCTTT
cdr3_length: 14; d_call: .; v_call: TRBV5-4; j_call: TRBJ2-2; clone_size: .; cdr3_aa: CASSSSLSTGELFF; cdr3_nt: TGTGCCAGCAGCTCCTCATTGAGTACCGGGGAGCTGTTTTTT
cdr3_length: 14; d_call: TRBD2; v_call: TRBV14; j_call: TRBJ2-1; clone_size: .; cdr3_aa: CASSRTSNNNEQFF; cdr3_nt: TGTGCCAGCAGCCGGACTAGCAACAACAATGAGCAGTTCTTC
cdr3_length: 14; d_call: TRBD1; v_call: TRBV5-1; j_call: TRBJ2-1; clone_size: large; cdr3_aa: CASSSSYQGARQFF; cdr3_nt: TGCGCCAGCAGCTCTTCATACCAGGGGGCTAGGCAGTTCTTC
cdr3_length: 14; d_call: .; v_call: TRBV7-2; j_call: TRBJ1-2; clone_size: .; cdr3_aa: CASSLRPGNYGYTF; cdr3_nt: TGTGCCAGCAGCTTACGCCCAGGGAACTATGGCTACACCTTC
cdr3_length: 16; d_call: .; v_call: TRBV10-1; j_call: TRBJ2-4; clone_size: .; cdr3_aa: CASRGAGALAKNIQYF; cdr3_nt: TGCGCCAGCAGGGGGGCGGGGGCCCTAGCCAAAAACATTCAGTACTTC
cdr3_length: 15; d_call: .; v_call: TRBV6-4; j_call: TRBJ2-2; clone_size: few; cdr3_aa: CASSEASTGTGELFF; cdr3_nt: TGTGCCAGCAGTGAAGCCTCCACCGGGACCGGGGAGCTGTTTTTT
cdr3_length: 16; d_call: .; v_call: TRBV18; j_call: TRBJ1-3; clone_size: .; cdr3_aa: CASSVRRQVDGNTIYF; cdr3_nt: TGTGCCAGCTCGGTACGACGACAGGTGGATGGAAACACCATATATTTT
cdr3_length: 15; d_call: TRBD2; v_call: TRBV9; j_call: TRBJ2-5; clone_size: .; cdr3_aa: CASSVVGGVGETQYF; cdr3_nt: TGTGCCAGCAGCGTGGTTGGGGGGGTTGGAGAGACCCAGTACTTC
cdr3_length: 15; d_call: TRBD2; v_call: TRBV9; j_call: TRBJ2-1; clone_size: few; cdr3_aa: CASSVVDSGANEQFF; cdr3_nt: TGTGCCAGCAGCGTAGTGGATAGCGGGGCCAATGAGCAGTTCTTC
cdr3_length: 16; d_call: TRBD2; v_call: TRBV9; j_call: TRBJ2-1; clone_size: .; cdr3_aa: CASSVGLAGGDNEQFF; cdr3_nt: TGTGCCAGCAGCGTAGGACTAGCGGGGGGCGACAATGAGCAGTTCTTC
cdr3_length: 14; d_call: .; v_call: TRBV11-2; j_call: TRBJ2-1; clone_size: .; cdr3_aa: CASSLVQGGNEQFF; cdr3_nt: TGTGCCAGCAGCTTAGTACAGGGTGGCAATGAGCAGTTCTTC
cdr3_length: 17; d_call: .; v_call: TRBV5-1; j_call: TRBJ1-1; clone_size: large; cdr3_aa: CASSLARWGDTNTEAFF; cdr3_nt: TGCGCCAGCAGCTTGGCCCGATGGGGGGATACGAACACTGAAGCTTTCTTT
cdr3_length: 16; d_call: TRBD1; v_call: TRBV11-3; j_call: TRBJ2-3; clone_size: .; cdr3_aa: CASSLGATGIADTQYF; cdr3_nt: TGTGCCAGCAGCTTAGGTGCGACAGGGATCGCAGATACGCAGTATTTT
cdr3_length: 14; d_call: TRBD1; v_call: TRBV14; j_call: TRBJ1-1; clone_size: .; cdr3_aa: CASYLTTGGTEAFF; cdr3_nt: TGTGCCAGCTACCTTACGACAGGGGGCACTGAAGCTTTCTTT
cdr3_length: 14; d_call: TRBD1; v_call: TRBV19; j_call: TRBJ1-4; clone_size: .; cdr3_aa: CASRLGQNNEKLFF; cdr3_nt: TGTGCCAGTAGGCTGGGACAGAATAATGAAAAACTGTTTTTT
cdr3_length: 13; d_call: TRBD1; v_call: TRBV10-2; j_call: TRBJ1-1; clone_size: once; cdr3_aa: CASRDRGRPEAFF; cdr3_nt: TGCGCCAGCAGAGACAGGGGGAGGCCTGAAGCTTTCTTT
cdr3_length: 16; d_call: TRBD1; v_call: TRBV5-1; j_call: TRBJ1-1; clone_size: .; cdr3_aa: CASSNPGQGLNTEAFF; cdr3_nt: TGCGCCAGCAGCAACCCGGGACAGGGATTGAACACTGAAGCTTTCTTT
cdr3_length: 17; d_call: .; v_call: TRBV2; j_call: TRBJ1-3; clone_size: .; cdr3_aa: CATEPRRSQYSGNTIYF; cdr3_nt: TGTGCCACCGAACCCCGGAGGTCACAATACTCTGGAAACACCATATATTTT
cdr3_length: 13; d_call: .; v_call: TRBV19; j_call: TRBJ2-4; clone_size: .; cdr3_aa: CASSIGRGNIQYF; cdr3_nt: TGTGCCAGTAGTATTGGTAGGGGAAACATTCAGTACTTC
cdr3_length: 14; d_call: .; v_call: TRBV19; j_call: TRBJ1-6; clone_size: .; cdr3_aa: CASSPSDSNSPLHF; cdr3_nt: TGTGCCAGTAGTCCCTCGGACAGCAATTCACCCCTCCACTTT
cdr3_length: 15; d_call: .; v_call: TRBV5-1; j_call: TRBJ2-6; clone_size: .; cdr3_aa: CASSFDSSGANVLTF; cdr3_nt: TGCGCCAGCAGCTTTGACAGCTCTGGGGCCAACGTCCTGACTTTC
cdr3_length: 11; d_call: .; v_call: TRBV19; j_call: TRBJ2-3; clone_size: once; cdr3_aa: CASSNTGTQYF; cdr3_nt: TGTGCCAGTAGTAACACAGGTACGCAGTATTTT
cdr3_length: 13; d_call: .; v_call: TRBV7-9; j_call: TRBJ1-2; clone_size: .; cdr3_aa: CASSFESHTGYTF; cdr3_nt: TGTGCCAGCAGCTTCGAATCACATACCGGCTACACCTTC
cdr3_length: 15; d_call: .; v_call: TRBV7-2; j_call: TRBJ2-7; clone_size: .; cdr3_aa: CASSLSTGDGYEQYF; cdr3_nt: TGTGCCAGCAGCTTAAGTACGGGGGATGGCTACGAGCAGTACTTC
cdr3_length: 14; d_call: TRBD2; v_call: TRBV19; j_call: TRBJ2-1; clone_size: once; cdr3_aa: CASSFWRGGDEQFF; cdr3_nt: TGTGCCAGTAGTTTTTGGCGGGGGGGCGATGAGCAGTTCTTC
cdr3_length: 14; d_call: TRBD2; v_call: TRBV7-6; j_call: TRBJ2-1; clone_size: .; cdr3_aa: CASSIDTSGAKQFF; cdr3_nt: TGTGCCAGCAGCATAGATACTAGCGGGGCTAAGCAGTTCTTC
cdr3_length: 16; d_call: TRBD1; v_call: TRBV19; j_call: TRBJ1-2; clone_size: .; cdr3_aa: CASSPMDRLTNYGYTF; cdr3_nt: TGTGCCAGTAGTCCCATGGACAGGCTAACTAACTATGGCTACACCTTC
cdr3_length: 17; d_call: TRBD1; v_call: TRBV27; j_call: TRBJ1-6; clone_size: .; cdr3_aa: CASSRSRQGAAISPLHF; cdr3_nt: TGTGCCAGCAGTCGTTCAAGACAGGGGGCAGCGATTTCACCCCTCCACTTT
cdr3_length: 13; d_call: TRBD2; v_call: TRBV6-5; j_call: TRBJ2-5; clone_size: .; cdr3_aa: CATTRGGQETQYF; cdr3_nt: TGTGCCACCACCCGGGGGGGACAAGAGACCCAGTACTTC
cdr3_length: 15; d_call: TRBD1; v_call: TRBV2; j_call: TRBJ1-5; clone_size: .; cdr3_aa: CASKEGDRGNQPQHF; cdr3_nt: TGTGCCAGCAAAGAAGGGGACAGGGGAAATCAGCCCCAGCATTTT